The clone carrying this TCR beta chain was counted a single time. Its antigen remains unidentified. This sample was included in a study of OX40 agonist ivuxolimab in advanced cancers. Using immunoSEQ multiplex PCR, the repertoire was profiled, and TCRdb retains in-frame clones only, with some absent. The data contain roughly 53,000 clones, roughly 80% of them singletons. Prior autoimmune disease or systemic immunosuppression barred patients. The germline gives CDR1 LNHNV, CDR2 YYDKDF (reference sequence). With 0 bases removed from V and 0 bases from J, the gap between germline ends came to 11 bases. The CDR3 loop spans 16 amino acids. Broader study findings: At 0.1 to 3.0 mg/kg and by week 6, clonal expansion occurred in CD4+ and CD8+ blood T cells. CD8+ T cells were the subset that, on average, had more expanded clones than CD4+.

The rearrangement joins TRBV15 to TRBJ1-2; no clear D gene. The TCR was taken from an adult with an advanced solid tumor such as melanoma, head and neck, liver or kidney cancer. The sequencing used CD4+ or CD8+ T cells sorted from blood, collected in a trial of the OX40 agonist ivuxolimab. The DNA for the CDR3 is TGTGCCACCAGCAGAGATTTAACGGTGGCTAACTATGGCTACACCTTC. This translates into CATSRDLTVANYGYTF.